The count of the clone carrying this TCR beta chain is one. These data come from a study of shared clonotypes between healthy human individuals. The CDR3 covers 17 residues. Using immunoSEQ multiplex PCR, the repertoire was profiled, and TCRdb retains in-frame clones only, with some absent. The sample lists 1,400,000 or so clones, just under 99% occurring once. The chain has TRBV21-1 and TRBJ2-7; the D call TRBD1 from the table was never checked on the DNA. TRBV21-1 is reported as a pseudogene. The TCR was taken from a man aged 25 to 40 in good health. Sequencing was done on a sample of naive CD4+ T cells sorted from blood. Subset of the sample: CD45RA+ positively selected. CDR3 sequence reads: CASSKGQAGQIFAEQYF. CDR3 nucleotide sequence: TGTGCCAGCAGCAAAGGACAGGCCGGGCAGATCTTCGCCGAGCAGTACTTC.